The present T cell receptor beta chain was sequenced within a study of T cells after yellow fever vaccination. General study results and limits: Subsequent to the booster, the majority of primary-vaccination clones reappeared (around 97% CD4, roughly 90% CD8).

TCRdb re-called the 5' RACE reads with MiXCR, one entry per CDR3 protein. The table shows about 630,000 distinct CDR3 sequences, with 10% to 15% occurring only once. Comments on this clonotype: Its matching antigen is unknown.

The germline V gene encodes CDR1 SGHDN and CDR2 FVKESK. Trimming shortened V by 1 base and J by 3 bases, and 13 bases separated the two germline ends. The CDR3 has 15 residues. The TCR comes from a man aged 25-45 years who received the YFV17D yellow fever vaccine. Sequencing was performed on PBMCs, taken on the day of the yellow fever booster vaccination. The rearrangement joins TRBV14 to TRBJ2-7; no clear D. This chain's CDR3 is CASSQGPGPLYEQYF. The CDR3 DNA reads as TGTGCCAGCAGCCAAGGGCCAGGACCCCTCTACGAGCAGTACTTC.